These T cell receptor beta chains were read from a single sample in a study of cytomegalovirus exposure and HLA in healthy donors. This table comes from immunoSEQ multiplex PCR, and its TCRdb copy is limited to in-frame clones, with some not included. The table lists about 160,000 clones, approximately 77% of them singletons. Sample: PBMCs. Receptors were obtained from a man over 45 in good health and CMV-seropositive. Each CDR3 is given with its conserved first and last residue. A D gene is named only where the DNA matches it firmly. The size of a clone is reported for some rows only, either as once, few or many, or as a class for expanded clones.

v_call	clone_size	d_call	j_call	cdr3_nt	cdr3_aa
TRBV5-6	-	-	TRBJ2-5	TGTGCCAGCATGCGGGGTCGGGGGGAGACCCAGTACTTC	CASMRGRGETQYF
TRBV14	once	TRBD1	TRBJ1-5	TGTGCCAGCAGCCAGACAGGGGGGAGCAATCAGCCCCAGCATTTT	CASSQTGGSNQPQHF
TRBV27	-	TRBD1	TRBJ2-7	TGTGCCAGCAGTTGGGGGACAGGGGCCTACGAGCAGTACTTC	CASSWGTGAYEQYF
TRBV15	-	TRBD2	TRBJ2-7	TGTGCCACCAGCAGAGTCGGGGGGAGCTCCTACGAGCAGTACTTC	CATSRVGGSSYEQYF
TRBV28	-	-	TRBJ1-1	TGTGCCAGCAGTCAACCCGCAGGGAACACTGAAGCTTTCTTT	CASSQPAGNTEAFF
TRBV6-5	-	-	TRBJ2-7	TGTGCCAGCAGGACAGGATCCTACGAGCAGTACTTC	CASRTGSYEQYF
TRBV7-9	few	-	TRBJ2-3	TGTGCCAGCAGCTACGGGACTTCCAGGGATACGCAGTATTTT	CASSYGTSRDTQYF
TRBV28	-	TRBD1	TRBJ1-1	TGTGCCAGCAGTGGAGGACAGGGACGCCTTGAAGCTTTCTTT	CASSGGQGRLEAFF
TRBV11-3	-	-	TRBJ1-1	TGTGCCAGCAGCTTAGGGGCAGAGAACACTGAAGCTTTCTTT	CASSLGAENTEAFF
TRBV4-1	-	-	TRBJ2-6	TGCGCCAGCAGCCAAGATAGTGTCTCTGGGGCCAACGTCCTGACTTTC	CASSQDSVSGANVLTF
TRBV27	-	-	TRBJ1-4	TGTGTCAGCAGTTTAGTACAGTCCACTAATGAAAAACTGTTTTTT	CVSSLVQSTNEKLFF
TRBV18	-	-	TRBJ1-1	TGTGCCAGCTCAACGAGGGTGATAGGGAACACTGAAGCTTTCTTT	CASSTRVIGNTEAFF
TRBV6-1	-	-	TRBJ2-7	TGTGCCAGCAGTGAAATCTCTATCGACAGCCGCTACGAGCAGTACTTC	CASSEISIDSRYEQYF
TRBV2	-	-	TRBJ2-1	TGTGCCAGCAGTGAGGATGGGAGCTCCTACAATGAGCAGTTCTTC	CASSEDGSSYNEQFF
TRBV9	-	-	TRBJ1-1	TGTGCCAGCAGCGGACCGGGACAGAACACTGAAGCTTTCTTT	CASSGPGQNTEAFF
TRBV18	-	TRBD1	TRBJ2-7	TGTGCCAGCTCATTCCTATCGGGACAGGACTACGAGCAGTACTTC	CASSFLSGQDYEQYF
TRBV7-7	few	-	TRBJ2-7	TGTGCTAGCGCAGCCGTTCGGATTTACTACGAGCAGTACTTC	CASAAVRIYYEQYF
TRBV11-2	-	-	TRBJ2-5	TGTGCCAGCAGCTTATCGACGGGTTACCAAGAGACCCAGTACTTC	CASSLSTGYQETQYF
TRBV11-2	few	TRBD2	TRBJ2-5	TGTGCCAGCAGACATCTAGCGGGGAGACAAGAGACCCAGTACTTC	CASRHLAGRQETQYF
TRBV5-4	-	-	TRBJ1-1	TGTGCCAGCAGCTTGGTTACTGACACTGAAGCTTTCTTT	CASSLVTDTEAFF
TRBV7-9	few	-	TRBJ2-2	TGTGCCAGCAGCTTACTCTCCCCCGGGGAGCTGTTTTTT	CASSLLSPGELFF
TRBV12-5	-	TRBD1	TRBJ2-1	TGTGCTAGTGGTAGACAGGGTTACAATGAGCAGTTCTTC	CASGRQGYNEQFF